This paragraph covers one TCR beta chain sequence. V lost 4 bases to trimming and J lost 3 bases; unmatched junction nucleotides: 1. Germline CDR1 SGHDT, CDR2 YYEEEE. The CDR3 covers 14 residues. Authors' analysis steps: Reference gene primers were amplified, and this amplification served to estimate nucleated cell counts. Using immunoSEQ multiplex PCR, the repertoire was profiled, and TCRdb retains in-frame clones only, with some absent. V and J calls and clone size are given by that table; D and trimming were obtained from the DNA. The sample has about 99,000 clones, approximately 87% seen once. This entry is derived from a study of blood T cell repertoires in COVID-19. Study in general: Specimens from acute and convalescent COVID-19 originated in the United States, Italy and Spain. In each case, the material was cDNA or gDNA derived from T cells, B-cell-depleted T cells, or PBMCs.

The receptor was derived from a man between 50 and 59 years old with acute or convalescent COVID-19. The sample consisted of peripheral blood. The chain uses TRBV5-6 and TRBJ1-4; 9 nucleotides agree with TRBD1. CDR3 in amino acids: CASSRQGANEKLFF. In DNA, the CDR3 is TGTGCCAGCAGCAGACAGGGGGCTAATGAAAAACTGTTTTTT.